This is a list of T cell receptor beta chains from one sample in a study of T cells after yellow fever vaccination. TCRdb re-called the 5' RACE reads through MiXCR, storing one row per CDR3 protein. The sample consists of approximately 580,000 distinct CDR3 sequences, about a sixth of them appearing once. Sequencing used PBMCs, obtained about 5 days after the first yellow fever vaccination. The receptors stem from a man between 18 and 29 years old who received the YFV17D yellow fever vaccine. Both conserved end residues are part of each CDR3. D genes are given only for firm matches. Clone size appears in some rows only: once, few, many, or a class for an expanded clone.

d_gene: TRBD1; v_gene: TRBV29-1; abundance: many; j_gene: TRBJ2-7; CDR3aa: CSVGEGQGGYEQYF; CDR3nt: TGCAGCGTTGGAGAGGGACAGGGGGGTTACGAGCAGTACTTC
d_gene: .; v_gene: TRBV20-1; abundance: few; j_gene: TRBJ2-3; CDR3aa: CSAPWGITDTQYF; CDR3nt: TGCAGTGCTCCCTGGGGTATCACAGATACGCAGTATTTT
d_gene: .; v_gene: TRBV20-1; abundance: few; j_gene: TRBJ2-3; CDR3aa: CSARDGNTDTQYF; CDR3nt: TGCAGTGCTAGAGATGGGAACACGGATACGCAGTATTTT
d_gene: .; v_gene: TRBV12-3/TRBV12-4; abundance: few; j_gene: TRBJ2-7; CDR3aa: CASSQGRTEQYF; CDR3nt: TGTGCCAGCAGTCAAGGCAGGACCGAGCAGTACTTC
d_gene: TRBD1; v_gene: TRBV7-6; abundance: .; j_gene: TRBJ2-3; CDR3aa: CASSSGQGLDTQYF; CDR3nt: TGTGCCAGCAGCTCGGGACAGGGGCTCGATACGCAGTATTTT
d_gene: .; v_gene: TRBV27; abundance: .; j_gene: TRBJ2-3; CDR3aa: CASRLRPQYF; CDR3nt: TGTGCCAGCAGGCTCCGTCCGCAGTATTTT
d_gene: TRBD1; v_gene: TRBV6-5; abundance: many; j_gene: TRBJ1-4; CDR3aa: CASSLAGTDATNEKLFF; CDR3nt: TGTGCCAGCAGTCTCGCCGGGACAGACGCAACTAATGAAAAACTGTTTTTT
d_gene: TRBD1; v_gene: TRBV4-3; abundance: once; j_gene: TRBJ1-2; CDR3aa: CASSPLTGDYGYTF; CDR3nt: TGCGCCAGCAGCCCCCTGACAGGGGACTATGGCTACACCTTC
d_gene: .; v_gene: TRBV7-9; abundance: .; j_gene: TRBJ2-1; CDR3aa: CASSPGRREQFF; CDR3nt: TGTGCCAGCAGCCCCGGACGGAGAGAGCAGTTCTTC
d_gene: .; v_gene: TRBV4-3; abundance: many; j_gene: TRBJ2-3; CDR3aa: CASSQELETDTQYF; CDR3nt: TGCGCCAGCAGCCAAGAACTAGAAACAGATACGCAGTATTTT
d_gene: .; v_gene: TRBV6-6; abundance: few; j_gene: TRBJ1-6; CDR3aa: CASIGTYNSPLHF; CDR3nt: TGTGCCAGCATAGGGACCTATAATTCACCCCTCCACTTT
d_gene: TRBD1; v_gene: TRBV19; abundance: few; j_gene: TRBJ2-2; CDR3aa: CASRTGSTGELFF; CDR3nt: TGTGCCAGCCGGACAGGGTCGACCGGGGAGCTGTTTTTT
d_gene: .; v_gene: TRBV2; abundance: .; j_gene: TRBJ1-6; CDR3aa: CASLNDKMFNSPLHF; CDR3nt: TGTGCCAGCCTGAATGACAAGATGTTTAATTCACCCCTCCACTTT